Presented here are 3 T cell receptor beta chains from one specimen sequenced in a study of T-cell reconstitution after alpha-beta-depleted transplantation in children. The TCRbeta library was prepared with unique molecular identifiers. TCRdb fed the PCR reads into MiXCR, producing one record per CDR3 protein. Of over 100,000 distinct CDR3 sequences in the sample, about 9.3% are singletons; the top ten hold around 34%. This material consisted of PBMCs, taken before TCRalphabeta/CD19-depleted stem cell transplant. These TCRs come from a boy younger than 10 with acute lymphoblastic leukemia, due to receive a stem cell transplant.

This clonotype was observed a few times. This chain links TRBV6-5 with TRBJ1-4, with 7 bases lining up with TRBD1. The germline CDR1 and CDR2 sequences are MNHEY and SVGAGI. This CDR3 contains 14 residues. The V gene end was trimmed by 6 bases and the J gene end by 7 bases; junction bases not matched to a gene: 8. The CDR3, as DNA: TGTGCCAGCAGCCACCAAGAGGGGGCTGAAAAACTGTTTTTT. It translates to CASSHQEGAEKLFF.

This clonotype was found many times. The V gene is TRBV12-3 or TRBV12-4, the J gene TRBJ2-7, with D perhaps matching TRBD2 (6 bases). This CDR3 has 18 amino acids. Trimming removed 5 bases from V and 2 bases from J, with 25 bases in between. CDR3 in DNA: TGTGCCAGCAGTCAACACTATGGGGCGGGGTACGGCCCCTACGAGCAGTACTTC. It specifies CASSQHYGAGYGPYEQYF.

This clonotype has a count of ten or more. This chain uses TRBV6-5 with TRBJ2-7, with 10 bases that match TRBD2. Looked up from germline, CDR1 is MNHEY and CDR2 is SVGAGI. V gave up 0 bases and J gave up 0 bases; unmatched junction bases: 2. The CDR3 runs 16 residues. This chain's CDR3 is CASSYSTSGYSYEQYF. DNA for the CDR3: TGTGCCAGCAGTTACTCGACTAGCGGGTACTCCTACGAGCAGTACTTC.